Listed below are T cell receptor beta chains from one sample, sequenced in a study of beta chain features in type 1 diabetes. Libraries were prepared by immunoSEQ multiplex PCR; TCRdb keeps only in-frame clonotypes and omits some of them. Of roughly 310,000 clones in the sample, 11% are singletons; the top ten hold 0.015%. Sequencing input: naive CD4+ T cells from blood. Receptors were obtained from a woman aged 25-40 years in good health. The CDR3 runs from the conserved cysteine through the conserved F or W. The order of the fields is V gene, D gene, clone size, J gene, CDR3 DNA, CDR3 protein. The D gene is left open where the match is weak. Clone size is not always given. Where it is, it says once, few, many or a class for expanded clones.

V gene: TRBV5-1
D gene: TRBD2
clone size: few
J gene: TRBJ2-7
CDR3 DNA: TGCGCCAGCAGCTTGGAGGGGACTAGCGGGGGACCGGGCGAGCAGTACTTC
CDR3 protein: CASSLEGTSGGPGEQYF

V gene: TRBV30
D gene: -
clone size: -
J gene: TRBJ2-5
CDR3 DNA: TGTGCCTGGAGGGAACAGGGTCCGGAGACCCAGTACTTC
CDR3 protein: CAWREQGPETQYF

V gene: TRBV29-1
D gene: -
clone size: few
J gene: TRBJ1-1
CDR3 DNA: TGCAGCGTTGTGGGCCCCTTCATGAACACTGAAGCTTTCTTT
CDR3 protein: CSVVGPFMNTEAFF

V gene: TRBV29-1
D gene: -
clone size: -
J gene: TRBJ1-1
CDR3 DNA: TGCAGCGTCGTTTCAGTGAACACTGAAGCTTTCTTT
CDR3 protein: CSVVSVNTEAFF

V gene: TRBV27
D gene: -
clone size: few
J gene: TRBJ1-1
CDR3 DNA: TGTGCCAGCTGGACAGCTAACACTGAAGCTTTCTTT
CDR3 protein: CASWTANTEAFF

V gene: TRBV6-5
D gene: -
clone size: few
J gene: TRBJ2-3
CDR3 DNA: TGTGCCAGCAAGGCAGGGGGCACAGATACGCAGTATTTT
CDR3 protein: CASKAGGTDTQYF

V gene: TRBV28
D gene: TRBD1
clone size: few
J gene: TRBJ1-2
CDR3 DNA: TGTGCCAGCAGTTTCCCCGGGACAGGAGTTCATGGCTACACCTTC
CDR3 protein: CASSFPGTGVHGYTF

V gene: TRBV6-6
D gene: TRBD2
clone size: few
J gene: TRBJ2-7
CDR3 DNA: TGTGCCACCGGACTAGCGGGTAACGAGCAGTACTTC
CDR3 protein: CATGLAGNEQYF

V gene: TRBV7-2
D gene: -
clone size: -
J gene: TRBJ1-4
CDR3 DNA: TGTGCCAGCAGCTTAGGTGGCAGGGTGAATGAAAAACTGTTTTTT
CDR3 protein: CASSLGGRVNEKLFF

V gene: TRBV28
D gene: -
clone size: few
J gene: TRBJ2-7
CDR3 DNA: TGTGCCAGCAGCCTTCGGAGGTCCTACGAGCAGTACTTC
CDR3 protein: CASSLRRSYEQYF

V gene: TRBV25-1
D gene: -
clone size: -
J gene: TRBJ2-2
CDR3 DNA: TGTGCCAGATTTTACGACAGGCCCACCGGGGAGCTGTTTTTT
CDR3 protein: CARFYDRPTGELFF

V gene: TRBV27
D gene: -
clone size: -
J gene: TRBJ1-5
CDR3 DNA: TGTGCCAGCAGTTTCCGGGGAGTGAACGGCAATCAGCCCCAGCATTTT
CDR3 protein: CASSFRGVNGNQPQHF

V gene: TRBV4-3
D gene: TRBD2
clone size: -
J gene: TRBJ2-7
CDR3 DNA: TGCGCCAGCGGGACTACCTACGAGCAGTACTTC
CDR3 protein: CASGTTYEQYF

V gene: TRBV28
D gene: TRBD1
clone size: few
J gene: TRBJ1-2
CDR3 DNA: TGTGCCAGCAGCTCCGGGACAGGGGGCGCGGGGGCCTTC
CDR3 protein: CASSSGTGGAGAF

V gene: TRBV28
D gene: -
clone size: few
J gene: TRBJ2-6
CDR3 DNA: TGTGCCAGCATCAGGGTTGGGGCCAACGTCCTGACTTTC
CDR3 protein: CASIRVGANVLTF

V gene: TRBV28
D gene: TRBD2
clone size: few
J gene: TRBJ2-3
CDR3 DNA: TGTGCCAGCAGTTTTAGACTAGCTCCGGGAGATACGCAGTATTTT
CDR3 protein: CASSFRLAPGDTQYF

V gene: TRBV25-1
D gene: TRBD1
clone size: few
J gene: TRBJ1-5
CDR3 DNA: TGTGCCAGCTCCCGGGACAGGGATCAGCCCCAGCATTTT
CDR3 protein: CASSRDRDQPQHF

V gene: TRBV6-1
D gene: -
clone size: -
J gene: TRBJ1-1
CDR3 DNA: TGTGCCAGCCGCACAGCCCTGAACACTGAAGCTTTCTTT
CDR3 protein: CASRTALNTEAFF

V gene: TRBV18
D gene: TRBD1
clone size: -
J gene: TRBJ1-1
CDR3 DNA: TGTGCCAGCTCACCGGGACAGGAGAACACTGAAGCTTTCTTT
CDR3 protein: CASSPGQENTEAFF

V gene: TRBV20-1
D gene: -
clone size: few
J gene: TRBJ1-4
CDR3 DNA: TGCAGTGCTTGGGGGGGTGAAAAACTGTTTTTT
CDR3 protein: CSAWGGEKLFF

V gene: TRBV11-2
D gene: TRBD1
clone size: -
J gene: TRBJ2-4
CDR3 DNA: TGTGCCAGCTCCGGGGACAGGGTAGACATTCAGTACTTC
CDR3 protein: CASSGDRVDIQYF

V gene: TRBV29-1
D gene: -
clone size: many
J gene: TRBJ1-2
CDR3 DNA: TGCAGCGCACGGGCAGGGAACTATGGCTACACCTTC
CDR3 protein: CSARAGNYGYTF

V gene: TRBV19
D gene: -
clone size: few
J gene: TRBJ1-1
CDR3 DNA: TGTGCCAGTAAGGGGGGGCCGGTGAACACTGAAGCTTTCTTT
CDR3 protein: CASKGGPVNTEAFF

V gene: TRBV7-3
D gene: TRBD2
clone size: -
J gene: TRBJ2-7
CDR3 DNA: TGTGCCAGCAGCTTAGGGGGGACTAGCGGCTACGAGCAGTACTTC
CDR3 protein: CASSLGGTSGYEQYF

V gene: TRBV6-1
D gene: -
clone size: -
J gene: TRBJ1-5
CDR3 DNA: TGTGCCAGCAGTGTACCAGGGAGCAATCAGCCCCAGCATTTT
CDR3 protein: CASSVPGSNQPQHF

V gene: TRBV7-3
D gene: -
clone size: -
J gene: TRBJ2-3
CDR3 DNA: TGTGCCAGCTCCCGTCCCCCCCTAACAGATACGCAGTATTTT
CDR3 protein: CASSRPPLTDTQYF

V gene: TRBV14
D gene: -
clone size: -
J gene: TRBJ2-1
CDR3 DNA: TGTGCCAGCAGGGGAGGACCGGGGCCCTACAATGAGCAGTTCTTC
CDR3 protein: CASRGGPGPYNEQFF

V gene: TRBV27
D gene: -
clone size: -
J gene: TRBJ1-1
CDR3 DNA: TGTGCCAGCAGTTTTCCGGGAAACACTGAAGCTTTCTTT
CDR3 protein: CASSFPGNTEAFF

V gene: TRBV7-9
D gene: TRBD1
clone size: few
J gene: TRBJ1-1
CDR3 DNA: TGTGCCAGCAGCTTAGCCCGGACAGGGTTTGGAACTGAAGCTTTCTTT
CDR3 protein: CASSLARTGFGTEAFF

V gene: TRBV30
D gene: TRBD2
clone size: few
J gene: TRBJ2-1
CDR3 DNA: TGTGCCTGGATGGGCGGGAGAGGGCACAATGAGCAGTTCTTC
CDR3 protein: CAWMGGRGHNEQFF

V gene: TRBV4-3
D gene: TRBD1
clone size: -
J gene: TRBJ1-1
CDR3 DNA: TGCGCCAGCAGCCAATCACCTACAGGGGATACTGAAGCTTTCTTT
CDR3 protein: CASSQSPTGDTEAFF